This section outlines one T cell receptor (beta chain) sequence together with its context. The time point: pre-sensitization, week 0. Treatment in this sample: therapeutic diphenylcyclopropenone sensitization with weekly scalp DPC. A single record per CDR3 protein comes from TCRdb applying MiXCR to the RACE reads. The sample holds approximately 260,000 distinct CDR3 sequences, 7.5% to 10% seen once. The CDR3 has 15 residues. Germline CDR1 is SEHNR and CDR2 is FQNEAQ (reference sequence). V dropped 5 bases and J dropped 8 bases, with 19 bases sitting between them. The data stem from a study of human T cells and chemical hapten exposure.

The chain carries TRBV7-9 and TRBJ2-1; D possibly matches TRBD1 or TRBD2 (5 bases each). The sequencing here drew on whole blood, taken in connection with sensitization to the hapten diphenylcyclopropenone (DPC). The clonotype originates from a woman aged 35 to 49 with alopecia areata. Some clones in this sample may be carry-over from other donors' samples. CDR3 sequence (DNA): TGTGCCAGCAGCCCGCCCCCCCTCGGGGCCCATGAGCAGTTCTTC. Translation gives CASSPPPLGAHEQFF. Filled out from reference TRBV7-9 and TRBJ2-1, the complete variable domain reads DTGVSQNPRHKITKRGQNVTFRCDPISEHNRLYWYRQTLGQGPEFLTYFQNEAQLEKSRLLSDRFSAERPKGSFSTLEIQRTEQGDSAMYLCASSPPPLGAHEQFFGPGTRLTVL.